This T cell receptor (beta chain) was identified during a study of T cells in narcolepsy. General study points: In some patient and control memory CD4+ samples, autoreactive clones were absent. Healthy controls reportedly lacked the autoreactive clonotypes serially found in patients' blood.

A word on this clone: What it binds is unknown.

CDR3 length: 12 amino acids. Trimming took 2 bases from V and 11 from J, leaving 12 bases between them. Looked up from germline, CDR1 is SGHAT and CDR2 is FQDESV (reference sequence). TCRdb keeps only in-frame clones here, not all; method: immunoSEQ multiplex PCR. This sample carries 25,000 to 35,000 clones, 75% to 85% of them seen once, and the ten largest clones take 0.9% to 1.2%. The sequenced sample consisted of CD45RA- memory CD4+ T cells from PBMCs. The sequence derives from a human donor with narcolepsy. This chain joins TRBV11-1 and TRBJ1-1; tentative D call: TRBD1 (5 bases). This chain's CDR3 is CASSLLSGLAFF. CDR3 nucleotide sequence: TGTGCCAGCAGCTTATTGTCAGGGTTGGCTTTCTTT.